This T cell receptor (beta chain) emerged from a study of blood T cell repertoires in COVID-19. The table came from immunoSEQ multiplex PCR; TCRdb's copy has only in-frame clones and leaves some out. The sample gives about 160,000 clones, over 65% of which show up once; roughly 8% is in the top ten. Germline CDR1 SGDLS, CDR2 YYNGEE. The V end lost 7 bases, the J end lost 0 bases, and 5 bases lay between the germline ends. There are 12 residues in the CDR3. The gene calls are TRBV9 and TRBJ1-3; no firm D call. The TCR originated in a man aged 55 to 70 with acute or convalescent COVID-19. Sequenced: peripheral blood. Here the CDR3 reads CASGSSGNTIYF. CDR3 coding DNA: TGTGCCAGCGGCAGCTCTGGAAACACCATATATTTT.